These 29 T cell receptor beta chains originate from one sample sequenced in a study of blood T cells in healthy people across ages. It was with a sample-barcoded 5' primer and a J-beta primer mix that a second PCR of roughly 7 to 12 cycles was run. TCRdb reanalysed the 5' RACE reads using MiXCR and keeps one entry per CDR3 protein. Of about 1.7 million distinct CDR3 sequences in the sample, under 30% were seen once. The sample consisted of blood. These receptors all come from a woman aged 25-40 years in good health.

The chain has TRBV7-9 and TRBJ1-1; weak D call: TRBD1 (6 bases). The V gene lost 5 bases and the J gene lost 0 bases, with 13 bases spanning the gap. This CDR3 contains 15 residues. Germline loops: CDR1 SEHNR, CDR2 FQNEAQ (reference sequence). The CDR3 reads CASSPPDSLNTEAFF. Here the CDR3 DNA reads TGTGCCAGCAGCCCGCCGGACAGCTTGAACACTGAAGCTTTCTTT. Full variable domain (outside the CDR3, taken from reference TRBV7-9 and TRBJ1-1): DTGVSQNPRHKITKRGQNVTFRCDPISEHNRLYWYRQTLGQGPEFLTYFQNEAQLEKSRLLSDRFSAERPKGSFSTLEIQRTEQGDSAMYLCASSPPDSLNTEAFFGQGTRLTVV.

Notes on this clonotype: A read error may account for a junction end that differs from germline. The chain carries TRBV20-1 and TRBJ2-3, with TRBD2 as a possible D gene (5 bases). Germline CDR1 DFQATT, CDR2 SNEGSKA (reference sequence). This CDR3 is 15 amino acids long. This CDR3 reads CSARDFERASDTQYF. The CDR3 coding sequence is TGCAGCGCTAGAGACTTTGAGAGGGCCTCAGATACGCAGTATTTT.

This clonotype was counted at least ten times. This chain links TRBV29-1 with TRBJ2-7; D uncertain. The CDR3 sequence is 10 residues long. V gave up 6 bases and J gave up 5 bases, with 8 bases separating them. The germline V gene has CDR1 SQVTM and CDR2 ANQGSEA. CDR3 in DNA: TGCAGCGTACGCATCGACGAGCAGTACTTC. This codes for CSVRIDEQYF.

This clonotype was counted ten times or more. The DNA of the CDR3 is TGTGCCAGCAGCGAGACAGGGGTAGGCGAGCAGTACTTC. Its protein is CASSETGVGEQYF. The chain carries TRBV7-9 and TRBJ2-7, with 8 bases lining up with TRBD1. CDR3 size: 13 residues. Germline assignment: CDR1 SEHNR and CDR2 FQNEAQ (reference sequence). The ends lost 5 bases at V and 6 bases at J; junction bases unmatched: 6.

This clonotype has a count of ten or more. This sequence joins TRBV12-3 or TRBV12-4 and TRBJ2-7; D is uncertain. The CDR3 extends over 16 amino acids. V was pared by 1 base and J by 9 bases, with 22 bases between. CDR3 in DNA: TGTGCCAGCAGTTTAGTCCCGAGTAGTCACTCCGTAGGGCAGTACTTC. It encodes CASSLVPSSHSVGQYF.

Turning to this clonotype: This may be a read error: a much more frequent sequence differs by one nucleotide. The V call is TRBV29-1, the J call TRBJ2-1, with D tentatively TRBD2 (6 bases). Trimming took off 4 bases at V and 13 bases at J, with 11 bases between the two ends. Germline-derived CDR1 and CDR2 are SQVTM and ANQGSEA. This CDR3 region has 10 residues. CDR3 sequence reads: CSVGRETQFF. DNA for the CDR3: TGCAGCGTTGGTCGGGAGACCCAGTTCTTC.

The chain links TRBV20-1 to TRBJ2-5; D might be TRBD1 or TRBD2, each matching 5 bases. Germline V CDR1 and CDR2: DFQATT, SNEGSKA (reference sequence). The CDR3 runs 11 residues. V gave up 3 bases and J gave up 9 bases, with 11 bases separating them. The CDR3 sequence: CSARGDIAQYF. The CDR3 DNA follows: TGCAGTGCTAGGGGGGATATAGCCCAGTACTTC.

The V gene is TRBV20-1, the J gene TRBJ2-5; 8 nucleotides align to TRBD2. The V gene end was trimmed by 3 bases and the J gene end by 7 bases; junction bases not matched to a gene: 7. CDR3 size: 13 residues. The germline V gene has CDR1 DFQATT and CDR2 SNEGSKA (reference sequence). Written as DNA, the CDR3 is TGCAGTGCTAGCGGGAGGGTCACGGGGACCCAGTACTTC. It is translated as CSASGRVTGTQYF.

The V call is TRBV18, the J call TRBJ2-4; D is possibly TRBD2 (5 bases). The V gene lost 3 bases and the J gene lost 13 bases, with 13 bases spanning the gap. Germline CDR1 reads KGHSH; CDR2 reads LQKENI. The CDR3 sequence is 12 residues long. The CDR3 DNA is TGTGCCAGCTCACCGACCGGGGTTGGGCAGTACTTC. Residues: CASSPTGVGQYF.

The chain employs TRBV12-3 or TRBV12-4 and TRBJ2-7; tentatively, D is TRBD2 (5 bases). The CDR3 is 14 residues long. Trimming took off 6 bases at V and 4 bases at J, with 16 bases between the two ends. The CDR3 DNA is TGTGCCAGCAGACTTAGCGAGTATGGGTACGAGCAGTACTTC. Residues: CASRLSEYGYEQYF.

With respect to this clonotype: One junction end does not reproduce the germline sequence, and a read error may be involved. V usage is TRBV11-2 and J usage is TRBJ1-1; D is perhaps TRBD1 (5 bases). This CDR3 has 12 amino acids. The germline gives CDR1 SGHAT, CDR2 FQNNGV. The CDR3 sequence is CASSFQDTGAFF. CDR3 nucleotide sequence: TGTGCCAGCAGCTTTCAGGACACTGGAGCTTTCTTT.

V gene TRBV9 combines with J gene TRBJ1-1; D ambiguous. With 6 bases removed from V and 0 bases from J, the gap between germline ends came to 12 bases. The CDR3 extends over 14 amino acids. The germline CDR1 and CDR2 sequences are SGDLS and YYNGEE. For the CDR3, the DNA is TGTGCCAGCACCGCCGGGCAATTGAACACTGAAGCTTTCTTT. Translation: CASTAGQLNTEAFF.

The rearrangement joins TRBV29-1 to TRBJ1-2, with D tentatively TRBD1 (5 bases). V lost 3 bases and J 1 base, leaving 12 bases between the germline ends. CDR1 and CDR2 (germline): SQVTM, ANQGSEA. CDR3 length: 14 amino acids. Here the CDR3 DNA reads TGCAGCGTTGACAGGACTGGGGGTAACTATGGCTACACCTTC. Its translation is CSVDRTGGNYGYTF.

Notes on this clonotype: One end of the junction does not line up with germline, which may come from a read error. This chain links TRBV7-2 with TRBJ1-2; D is unresolved. CDR3 length equals 12 residues. Looked up from germline, CDR1 is SGHTA and CDR2 is FQGNSA. DNA of the CDR3: TGTGCCGGCAGCCTCCAGAGCTATGGTTACACCTTC. This translates into CAGSLQSYGYTF.

The chain employs TRBV5-1 and TRBJ1-1; weak D call: TRBD1 (5 bases). There are 14 residues in the CDR3. The germline gives CDR1 SGHRS, CDR2 YFSETQ. V was trimmed by 3 bases and J by 3 bases, leaving 12 bases between them. CDR3 amino acids: CASSYSRGDTEAFF. As DNA, the CDR3 is TGCGCCAGCAGCTATTCCCGGGGGGACACTGAAGCTTTCTTT.

For this clonotype: A read error is possible here, since a much larger clone lies one base away. The chain links TRBV12-3 or TRBV12-4 to TRBJ2-7, with D tentatively TRBD1 or TRBD2 (7 bases each). This CDR3 spans 14 amino acids. CDR3 nucleotides: TGTGTCAGCAGCAGGGAGGGGGCCATCTACGAGCAGTACTTC. Translation: CVSSREGAIYEQYF.

The chain joins TRBV5-1 to TRBJ2-1; TRBD1 agrees at 12 bases. Losses at the gene ends were 5 bases for V and 10 bases for J; bases not matched to a gene: 13. The CDR3 is 16 amino acids. Germline lookup yields CDR1 SGHRS and CDR2 YFSETQ. The CDR3, as DNA: TGCGCCAGCAGTCAGCGACCGGGACAGGGGGCTAAGGAGCAGTTCTTC. Translated: CASSQRPGQGAKEQFF.

The chain recombines TRBV6-2 or TRBV6-3 with TRBJ2-7, with D uncertain. TRBJ2-5 explains the end of the DNA better; the J call may be wrong. This CDR3 has 11 residues. Per the germline V gene, CDR1 is MNHEY and CDR2 is SVGEGT. Here the CDR3 DNA reads TGTGCCAGCAGGTACATAGAGACCCAGTACTTC. The encoded protein is CASRYIETQYF.

This clonotype was recorded at least ten times. CDR3 bases: TGTGCCAGCAGTTTTGCCAGGGTCTACGAGCAGTACTTC. It yields the protein CASSFARVYEQYF. The rearrangement links TRBV28 to TRBJ2-7; D is perhaps TRBD1 (5 bases). This CDR3 has 13 residues. Trimming stripped 3 bases from V and 3 bases from J, with 9 bases between. Germline CDR1 and CDR2: MDHEN and SYDVKM.

As regards this clonotype: A much larger clone lies one base from this, so it may be a read error. The chain joins TRBV20-1 to TRBJ2-7; D uncertain. CDR3 length: 13 residues. Germline V gene data show CDR1 as DFQATT and CDR2 as SNEGSKA (reference sequence). Written as DNA, the CDR3 is TGCAACGCCCCTTTAGGCGGTTCCTACGAGCAGTACTTC. It yields the protein CNAPLGGSYEQYF.

V and J are TRBV12-3 or TRBV12-4 and TRBJ1-4; 7 bases are shared with TRBD1. The trim removed 6 bases at V and 5 bases at J, leaving 3 bases unmatched. CDR3 length equals 13 residues. Here the CDR3 DNA reads TGTGCCAGCAGCGCAGGGGGAAATGAAAAACTGTTTTTT. This translates into CASSAGGNEKLFF.

V usage is TRBV5-1 and J usage is TRBJ2-7; the D gene is possibly TRBD1 (5 bases). This CDR3 region has 15 residues. Germline V gene sequence: CDR1 SGHRS, CDR2 YFSETQ. Trimming stripped 1 base from V and 2 bases from J, with 13 bases between. The CDR3 protein is CASSLTAGIPYEQYF. The CDR3, as DNA: TGCGCCAGCAGCTTGACTGCAGGGATCCCCTACGAGCAGTACTTC. Full variable domain (remainder filled in from reference TRBV5-1 and TRBJ2-7): KAGVTQTPRYLIKTRGQQVTLSCSPISGHRSVSWYQQTPGQGLQFLFEYFSETQRNKGNFPGRFSGRQFSNSRSEMNVSTLELGDSALYLCASSLTAGIPYEQYFGPGTRLTVT.

The chain joins TRBV24-1 to TRBJ2-7; 7 bases fit TRBD1. CDR3 length equals 15 residues. Germline CDR1 reads KGHDR; CDR2 reads SFDVKD. Germline trimming cut 5 bases from V and 6 bases from J; bases unmatched to any gene: 12. The CDR3 protein is CATSAATQGVSEQYF. CDR3 nucleotide sequence: TGTGCCACCAGTGCAGCGACGCAGGGGGTCTCCGAGCAGTACTTC.

CDR3: CASTPDRYTEAFF. The CDR3 region has the DNA TGTGCCAGCACCCCGGACAGGTACACTGAAGCTTTCTTT. J is TRBJ1-1 and V is TRBV5-5; 7 positions match TRBD1. Losses at the gene ends were 6 bases for V and 3 bases for J; bases not matched to a gene: 5. The CDR3 spans 13 residues. The germline V gene has CDR1 SGHKS and CDR2 YYEKEE (reference sequence).

The gene calls are TRBV11-2 and TRBJ1-4; D might be TRBD1 (6 bases). The CDR3 length is 14 residues. Germline V gene sequence: CDR1 SGHAT, CDR2 FQNNGV. Deletions cut 5 bases from V and 7 bases from J, with 14 bases between. The CDR3 region has the DNA TGTGCCAGCAGCCTTAACAGGGCGAGTGAAAAACTGTTTTTT. This gives the protein CASSLNRASEKLFF. Looking up the rest from reference TRBV11-2 and TRBJ1-4 gives the full variable domain: EAGVAQSPRYKIIEKRQSVAFWCNPISGHATLYWYQQILGQGPKLLIQFQNNGVVDDSQLPKDRFSAERLKGVDSTLKIQPAKLEDSAVYLCASSLNRASEKLFFGSGTQLSVL.

In this sample, this clonotype turned up a few times. V usage is TRBV25-1 and J usage is TRBJ1-6; D perhaps matches TRBD1 (6 bases). The V end was cut by 4 bases, the J end by 10 bases, with 14 bases between. The CDR3 extends over 14 amino acids. Germline values: CDR1 MGHDK, CDR2 SYGVNS. CDR3 region: CASSVTGSFSPLHF. The CDR3 region has the DNA TGTGCCAGCAGTGTAACAGGGAGTTTCTCACCCCTCCACTTT.

The chain combines TRBV20-1 with TRBJ1-1; D perhaps matches TRBD1 (5 bases). From germline, CDR1 is DFQATT and CDR2 SNEGSKA (reference sequence). The V gene lost 7 bases and the J gene lost 10 bases, with 16 bases spanning the gap. CDR3 length: 11 residues. CDR3 sequence reads: CSVHVTGGAFF. Here the CDR3 DNA reads TGCAGTGTTCATGTAACTGGGGGAGCTTTCTTT.

This chain joins TRBV9 and TRBJ1-4, with D unclear. Germline lookup yields CDR1 SGDLS and CDR2 YYNGEE. V lost 0 bases and J lost 10, with 16 bases in between. The CDR3 contains 15 residues. The CDR3 here is CASSVEGTVPGKLFF. The CDR3 region has the DNA TGTGCCAGCAGCGTAGAGGGTACGGTACCCGGAAAACTGTTTTTT.

This clonotype was detected ten times or more. CDR3 nucleotide sequence: TGCAGTGCTAGCTCAGATACGCAGTATTTT. It yields the protein CSASSDTQYF. V usage is TRBV20-1 and J usage is TRBJ2-3; D gene ambiguous. Trimming left V 3 bases short and J 4 bases short, with 2 bases between. Germline V gene sequence: CDR1 DFQATT, CDR2 SNEGSKA (reference sequence). The CDR3 runs 10 residues.